This T cell receptor beta chain originates from a study of cytomegalovirus exposure and HLA in healthy donors. Details on this clone: The antigen is undetermined. Distinct nucleotide sequences in the sample also encode this CDR3.

Germline V gene lookup returns CDR1 LNHNV and CDR2 YYDKDF (reference sequence). This CDR3 region has 14 residues. The germline V and J ends were trimmed by 1 base and 3 bases, with 10 bases remaining between them. Study conclusions and caveats: Later analysis suggested links between common viral pathogens and several top significant clusters. For most TCR beta V segments, an earlier analysis put the productive rate at about 87% or about 30% of the time.

With 60 Vbeta and 13 Jbeta primers, the PCR was carried out. Sequenced by immunoSEQ multiplex PCR; TCRdb stores in-frame clones only, minus some. In the table there are roughly 200,000 clones, 79% of which are singletons. The chain recombines TRBV15 with TRBJ2-7, with a tentative D call TRBD1 (6 bases). The TCR comes from a woman under 40 in good health and CMV-seropositive. Sequenced input: PBMCs. The CDR3: CATSRAGDLYEQYF. The CDR3 region has the DNA TGTGCCACCAGCAGAGCAGGGGATCTCTACGAGCAGTACTTC.